Listed here are 27 T cell receptor beta chains from one sample, sequenced in a study of Ad26.COV2.S vaccination and SARS-CoV-2 variants (dated by TCRdb to the early 2020s). Libraries were prepared through the immunoSEQ multiplex PCR assay. The table comes from immuneACCESS by way of TCRdb, which keeps in-frame sequences with V and J called. Part of the clones is missing from these tables; in studies checked, under half for an unresolved V gene and the rest for unknown reasons. The sample profile shows 440,000 or so clones; about 90% of them were found once. The ten biggest clones cover approximately 4.5% of the sample. According to the study, the label for this sample's treatment or condition signals: around 19 received Ad26.COV2.S at low or high dose, single or two shots; about 5 received placebo; per-sample allocation not given. For vaccine and placebo recipients, the sequenced repertoires came from samples collected on day 63 after the first injection.

The sample here was peripheral blood, taken in a trial of Ad26.COV2.S vaccine versus placebo. All receptors derive from a person between 18 and 60 years old who received the Ad26.COV2.S COVID-19 vaccine or a placebo.

The CDR3: CAWSAGANVLTF. The CDR3 region has the DNA TGTGCCTGGAGCGCTGGGGCCAACGTCCTGACTTTC. V gene TRBV30 combines with J gene TRBJ2-6, with unresolved D. Between the trimmed V and J ends, which lost 3 bases and 2 bases, there was a span of 2 bases. Germline CDR1 and CDR2: GTSNPN and SVGIG (reference sequence). The CDR3 runs to 12 residues.

The chain has TRBV5-1 and TRBJ2-7, with 7 positions matching TRBD1. The V gene's germline CDR1 is SGHRS and CDR2 YFSETQ. Trimming cost V 3 bases and J 3 bases; bases outside gene matches: 6. The length of the CDR3 is 14 residues. DNA of the CDR3: TGCGCCAGCAGCTCCCAGGGACAGCACTACGAGCAGTACTTC. Its protein is CASSSQGQHYEQYF. Filled out from reference TRBV5-1 and TRBJ2-7, the complete variable domain reads KAGVTQTPRYLIKTRGQQVTLSCSPISGHRSVSWYQQTPGQGLQFLFEYFSETQRNKGNFPGRFSGRQFSNSRSEMNVSTLELGDSALYLCASSSQGQHYEQYFGPGTRLTVT.

This clone came up a few times. The rearrangement links TRBV27 to TRBJ2-2; 8 bases line up with TRBD2. The CDR3 extends over 15 amino acids. Looked up from germline, CDR1 is MNHEY and CDR2 is SMNVEV (reference sequence). V was pared by 2 bases and J by 5 bases, with 4 bases of the junction left unmatched. The CDR3 here is CASSLNGRGTGELFF. The CDR3 region has the DNA TGTGCCAGCAGTTTAAACGGGAGGGGTACCGGGGAGCTGTTTTTT.

About this clone: This sample includes further DNA sequences coding for the same CDR3. CDR3 amino acids: CASSPSFNEQFF. CDR3 sequence (DNA): TGTGCCAGTAGCCCCTCCTTTAATGAGCAGTTCTTC. J is TRBJ2-1 and V is TRBV19; D call uncertain. Trimming shortened V by 6 bases and J by 7 bases, and 10 bases separated the two germline ends. This CDR3 has 12 residues. Germline-derived CDR1 and CDR2 are LNHDA and SQIVND (reference sequence).

V is TRBV3-1 (or the pseudogene TRBV3-2) and J is TRBJ2-1, with D uncertain. Germline V CDR1 and CDR2: LGHDT, YNNKEL (reference sequence). CDR3 length equals 14 residues. V was cut by 1 base and J by 8 bases, with 12 bases left in between. The CDR3 DNA reads as TGTGCCAGCAGCCAAGCGCCCCAGGACGATGAGCAGTTCTTC. This encodes CASSQAPQDDEQFF.

In regard to this clone: The same CDR3 can be traced to other DNA sequences in this sample. This rearrangement joins TRBV7-2 to TRBJ2-7; weak D call: TRBD1 (5 bases). The CDR3 runs to 13 residues. V was trimmed by 1 base and J by 2 bases, leaving 6 bases between them. Germline values: CDR1 SGHTA, CDR2 FQGNSA. The CDR3 loop is CASSLGRAYEQYF. The DNA of the CDR3 is TGTGCCAGCAGCTTAGGCAGGGCCTACGAGCAGTACTTC.

The V call is TRBV2, the J call TRBJ1-2; possibly TRBD1 for D (6 bases). This CDR3 contains 14 residues. In germline, CDR1 is SNHLY, CDR2 FYNNEI. Trimming stripped 6 bases from V and 0 bases from J, with 11 bases between. For the CDR3, the DNA is TGTGCCAGCAGGGCGGACAGTGCTAACTATGGCTACACCTTC. Its translation is CASRADSANYGYTF.

The rearrangement joins TRBV7-2 to TRBJ2-3; a possible D gene is TRBD2 (5 bases). CDR3 size: 17 residues. V was pared by 5 bases and J by 2 bases, with 20 bases between. Germline-derived CDR1 and CDR2 are SGHTA and FQGNSA. CDR3 region: CASSPVPREGPTDTQYF. The CDR3 coding sequence is TGTGCCAGCAGCCCAGTCCCCCGAGAGGGCCCCACAGATACGCAGTATTTT.

The chain uses TRBV2 and TRBJ2-7; D is undetermined. Germline V gives CDR1 SNHLY, CDR2 FYNNEI. V shed 7 bases and J shed 0 bases, with 10 bases lying between them. The CDR3 loop spans 13 amino acids. Here the CDR3 reads CASTPQPSYEQYF. The CDR3, as DNA: TGTGCCAGCACGCCACAGCCCTCCTACGAGCAGTACTTC.

The chain carries TRBV7-2 and TRBJ1-1; perhaps TRBD1 as D (6 bases). This CDR3 is built from 14 residues. V shed 3 bases and J shed 2 bases, with 10 bases lying between them. The germline CDR1 and CDR2 sequences are SGHTA and FQGNSA. The CDR3 region is CASSFDRSNTEAFF. The CDR3 DNA sequence: TGTGCCAGCAGCTTCGACAGGTCCAACACTGAAGCTTTCTTT.

The chain joins TRBV11-2 to TRBJ2-7; D is unresolved. Looked up from germline, CDR1 is SGHAT and CDR2 is FQNNGV. The CDR3 sequence is 14 residues long. Trimming pared 2 bases from V and 5 bases from J, leaving 13 bases between. CDR3 loop: CASSLSQLPHEQYF. The CDR3 nucleotides are TGTGCCAGCAGCTTAAGTCAATTACCCCACGAGCAGTACTTC.

The chain links TRBV19 to TRBJ2-2, with TRBD2 identical over 7 bases. Germline values: CDR1 LNHDA, CDR2 SQIVND (reference sequence). The ends lost 3 bases at V and 3 bases at J; junction bases unmatched: 1. The CDR3 sequence is 14 residues long. The CDR3 protein is CASSMAGDTGELFF. DNA of the CDR3: TGTGCCAGTAGTATGGCGGGAGACACCGGGGAGCTGTTTTTT.

The chain is built from TRBV4-3 and TRBJ1-4; D gene ambiguous. Trimming stripped 1 base from V and 5 bases from J, with 20 bases between. Germline V gene sequence: CDR1 LGHNA, CDR2 YSLEER. The CDR3 extends over 18 amino acids. The CDR3 DNA reads TGCGCCAGCAGCCAAGGCGCCACCCTCCTACAACCGAATGAAAAACTGTTTTTT. Translation gives CASSQGATLLQPNEKLFF.

V is TRBV11-1 and J is TRBJ1-1; 9 positions match TRBD1. There are 15 residues in the CDR3. Trimming cost V 6 bases and J 0 bases; bases outside gene matches: 5. Per germline, CDR1 SGHAT and CDR2 FQDESV (reference sequence). CDR3 DNA sequence: TGTGCCAGCAGAGTACAGGGGGCTGTGAACACTGAAGCTTTCTTT. Translation: CASRVQGAVNTEAFF.

CDR3 sequence: CASSFSRVKVTNEQFF. The CDR3 DNA reads TGTGCCAGCAGTTTCTCGAGGGTTAAGGTGACGAATGAGCAGTTCTTC. The J gene is TRBJ2-1, the V gene TRBV6-2 or TRBV6-3, with D tentatively TRBD2 (5 bases). Germline loops: CDR1 MNHEY, CDR2 SVGEGT. The CDR3 is 16 amino acids. Trimming took off 4 bases at V and 7 bases at J, with 20 bases between the two ends.

This clone has a single count. This chain links TRBV18 with TRBJ1-4; D not resolved. The germline gives CDR1 KGHSH, CDR2 LQKENI. The germline V and J ends were trimmed by 6 bases and 2 bases, with 13 bases remaining between them. The CDR3 is made up of 15 amino acids. CDR3 nucleotides: TGTGCCAGCTCGCCCAAGGTGGGGACTAATGAAAAACTGTTTTTT. This gives the protein CASSPKVGTNEKLFF.

J is TRBJ2-7 and V is TRBV5-1; TRBD2 matches at 8 bases. V shed 3 bases and J 1 base; nucleotides not matched to a gene: 6. Germline V CDR1 and CDR2: SGHRS, YFSETQ. This CDR3 has 15 residues. The CDR3 sequence: CASSSGGSSSYEQYF. DNA for the CDR3: TGCGCCAGCAGCTCGGGGGGGAGTTCATCCTACGAGCAGTACTTC. The full variable domain, rest sourced from reference TRBV5-1 and TRBJ2-7, is KAGVTQTPRYLIKTRGQQVTLSCSPISGHRSVSWYQQTPGQGLQFLFEYFSETQRNKGNFPGRFSGRQFSNSRSEMNVSTLELGDSALYLCASSSGGSSSYEQYFGPGTRLTVT.

A few counts support this clone. The chain combines TRBV28 with TRBJ1-1; D gene unclear. V was trimmed by 8 bases and J by 0 bases, leaving 7 bases between them. This CDR3 spans 12 amino acids. Germline V lookup: CDR1 MDHEN, CDR2 SYDVKM. CDR3 sequence (DNA): TGTGCCAGCGGACGGGTGAACACTGAAGCTTTCTTT. The encoded protein is CASGRVNTEAFF.

This clone appeared a single time. The V call is TRBV19, the J call TRBJ2-7; 8 nucleotides align to TRBD2. CDR1 LNHDA and CDR2 SQIVND come from the germline V gene (reference sequence). The CDR3 is made up of 15 amino acids. V shed 6 bases and J 1 base; nucleotides not matched to a gene: 8. CDR3 sequence (DNA): TGTGCCAGTAGCCCGGGGGGGGAAGGGTCCTACGAGCAGTACTTC. Its protein is CASSPGGEGSYEQYF.

The chain is built from TRBV9 and TRBJ2-5, with D maybe TRBD1 (5 bases). The CDR3 extends over 13 amino acids. Germline V gene data show CDR1 as SGDLS and CDR2 as YYNGEE. V lost 4 bases, J lost 5 bases, and 12 bases lay in between. The CDR3 region has the DNA TGTGCCAGCAGCCCCGACAGTGGGGAGACCCAGTACTTC. It codes for CASSPDSGETQYF.

V gene TRBV2 combines with J gene TRBJ2-5, with TRBD2 identical over 12 bases. Germline V gene sequence: CDR1 SNHLY, CDR2 FYNNEI. J was trimmed by 3 bases and V by 4 bases; bases with no gene match: 3. The CDR3 spans 15 residues. The CDR3 protein is CASSGASGREETQYF. CDR3 bases: TGTGCCAGCAGTGGCGCTAGCGGGAGGGAAGAGACCCAGTACTTC.

The chain combines TRBV7-9 with TRBJ2-7; the match to TRBD1 covers 12 bases. J gave up 5 bases and V 6 bases, and 5 bases lay outside the gene matches. CDR1 is SEHNR and CDR2 is FQNEAQ in the germline V gene (reference sequence). CDR3 length: 14 amino acids. CDR3 sequence (DNA): TGTGCCAGCAGTCCCGGGACAGGGGGCGACGAGCAGTACTTC. Amino acid sequence: CASSPGTGGDEQYF.

V and J are TRBV14 and TRBJ1-4; weak D call: TRBD1 (5 bases). This CDR3 is built from 20 residues. V dropped 6 bases and J dropped 0 bases, with 26 bases sitting between them. Germline V gene data show CDR1 as SGHDN and CDR2 as FVKESK. CDR3 loop: CASSRRPPGTGRTTNEKLFF. CDR3 sequence (DNA): TGTGCCAGCAGTAGACGACCTCCCGGGACGGGAAGGACAACTAATGAAAAACTGTTTTTT.

The V and J genes are TRBV7-8 and TRBJ1-2; no firm D call. Germline V gene lookup returns CDR1 SGHVS and CDR2 FQNEAQ. The CDR3 contains 14 residues. V was trimmed by 1 base and J by 5 bases, leaving 11 bases between them. The CDR3 loop reads CASSLDVRLYGYTF. The CDR3 bases are TGTGCCAGCAGCTTAGATGTCAGGTTGTATGGCTACACCTTC.

This rearrangement joins TRBV5-4 to TRBJ1-2; no reliable D call. With 2 bases removed from V and 7 bases from J, the gap between germline ends came to 6 bases. Germline V gene lookup returns CDR1 SGHNT and CDR2 YYREEE (reference sequence). This CDR3 region has 11 residues. This CDR3 reads CASSFDGGYTF. In DNA, the CDR3 is TGTGCCAGCAGCTTCGACGGTGGCTACACCTTC. The full variable domain, with the rest looked up from reference TRBV5-4 and TRBJ1-2, is ETGVTQSPTHLIKTRGQQVTLRCSSQSGHNTVSWYQQALGQGPQFIFQYYREEENGRGNFPPRFSGLQFPNYSSELNVNALELDDSALYLCASSFDGGYTFGSGTRLTVV.

This chain links TRBV4-1 with TRBJ2-5, with no clear D. The CDR3 has 16 residues. Trimming removed 1 base at V and 0 bases at J, with 12 bases between. Germline V gene data show CDR1 as MGHRA and CDR2 as YSYEKL. The CDR3 spells CASSQGSGRNQETQYF. CDR3 bases: TGCGCCAGCAGCCAAGGGAGTGGACGGAACCAAGAGACCCAGTACTTC.

This clone was seen a single time. The chain couples TRBV10-3 to TRBJ2-2, with 10 bases lining up with TRBD2. CDR3 length: 16 amino acids. J was trimmed by 4 bases and V by 1 base; bases with no gene match: 3. CDR1 and CDR2 from the germline V gene are ENHRY and SYGVKD. The CDR3 nucleotides are TGTGCCATCAGTGAGTGGGCTAGCGGGGGCACCGGGGAGCTGTTTTTT. Translating gives CAISEWASGGTGELFF.